This note documents a single T cell receptor beta chain sequence. The antigen is undetermined. These data originate in a study of cytomegalovirus exposure and HLA in healthy donors. PCR used 60 Vbeta primers and 13 Jbeta primers. The repertoire was sequenced with immunoSEQ multiplex PCR; TCRdb's copy has only in-frame clones and lacks some. The sample includes about 140,000 clones, approximately 70% seen only once; the top ten take approximately 14%. Findings and limits, study-wide: 164 TCR beta chains were listed as cytomegalovirus-associated.

Unmatched junction bases numbered 9, after V lost 3 bases and J lost 4 bases. In germline, CDR1 is PRHDT, CDR2 FYEKMQ (reference sequence). The CDR3 loop spans 17 amino acids. V usage is TRBV13 and J usage is TRBJ2-1; 10 bases align to TRBD2. Sequencing was performed on PBMCs. The clonotype was recovered from a human donor in good health. The CDR3 region is CASSFLGLAETYNEQFF. The DNA for the CDR3 is TGTGCCAGCAGCTTCCTCGGACTAGCGGAGACTTACAATGAGCAGTTCTTC.